Presented here are 13 T cell receptor beta chains from one specimen sequenced in a study of T cell responses to AZD1222 COVID-19 vaccine. Some clones are missing from TCRdb's copy, which holds only in-frame ones; the method was immunoSEQ multiplex PCR. This table holds 140,000 to 150,000 clones, about 90% found once. Sequencing used peripheral blood, obtained 28 days after the second AZD1222 dose. The receptors were gathered from an adult who received the AZD1222 COVID-19 vaccine.

The chain combines TRBV12-3 or TRBV12-4 with TRBJ1-1; TRBD1 might be the D (6 bases). Trimming stripped 7 bases from V and 4 bases from J, with 13 bases between. The CDR3 consists of 13 residues. The CDR3 DNA reads TGTGCCAGCACGTCACAGGGTGGCACTGAAGCTTTCTTT. This translates into CASTSQGGTEAFF.

The J gene is TRBJ1-5, the V gene TRBV6-5; 7 bases are a match to TRBD1. Germline trimming cut 6 bases from V and 5 bases from J; bases unmatched to any gene: 4. CDR1 and CDR2 (germline): MNHEY, SVGAGI. The CDR3 contains 13 residues. CDR3 sequence: CASSPGQHQPQHF. The CDR3 coding sequence is TGTGCCAGCAGCCCGGGACAGCATCAGCCCCAGCATTTT.

The table lists this clone with a count of one. V and J are TRBV6-4 and TRBJ2-1; 9 nucleotides match TRBD1. The germline V gene has CDR1 MRHNA and CDR2 SNTAGT. Trimming at V came to 3 bases and at J to 1 base, leaving 4 bases not matched to a gene. CDR3 length: 16 residues. The CDR3 is CASSENRGLSYNEQFF. The CDR3, as DNA: TGTGCCAGCAGTGAAAACAGGGGGCTTTCCTACAATGAGCAGTTCTTC.

This clone was observed once. The chain links TRBV5-1 to TRBJ2-1; 11 positions match TRBD2. CDR1 and CDR2 (germline): SGHRS, YFSETQ. V gave up 0 bases and J gave up 6 bases; unmatched junction bases: 2. This CDR3 is built from 15 residues. The CDR3 loop reads CASSLATSGVNEQFF. The CDR3 DNA follows: TGCGCCAGCAGCTTGGCGACTAGCGGGGTCAATGAGCAGTTCTTC.

The chain joins TRBV19 to TRBJ2-2; the D is unclear. This CDR3 is 14 amino acids long. Trimming left V 3 bases short and J 1 base short, with 6 bases between. The germline V gene encodes CDR1 LNHDA and CDR2 SQIVND (reference sequence). The DNA for the CDR3 is TGTGCCAGTAGTATTAGACAGAACACCGGGGAGCTGTTTTTT. It codes for CASSIRQNTGELFF.

The genes are TRBV19 and TRBJ2-7, with 10 positions matching TRBD1. The germline gives CDR1 LNHDA, CDR2 SQIVND (reference sequence). V shed 9 bases and J 4 bases; nucleotides not matched to a gene: 6. This CDR3 comprises 13 residues. The CDR3 sequence is CASRQGATYEQYF. CDR3 DNA sequence: TGTGCCAGCAGACAGGGGGCGACGTACGAGCAGTACTTC.

CDR3 sequence reads: CASRLAGNLNTGELFF. The CDR3 DNA reads TGTGCCAGCCGACTAGCGGGAAACCTTAACACCGGGGAGCTGTTTTTT. This sequence joins TRBV10-3 and TRBJ2-2; 11 nucleotides match TRBD2. Germline assignment: CDR1 ENHRY and CDR2 SYGVKD. The CDR3 runs to 16 residues. After removal of 10 bases from V and 2 bases from J, the junction contained 9 bases not matched to a gene.

This clone was recorded only once. The chain joins TRBV15 to TRBJ2-6, with a weak D call TRBD1 (5 bases). Germline loops: CDR1 LNHNV, CDR2 YYDKDF (reference sequence). The CDR3 is 16 residues long. V was shortened by 0 bases and J by 2 bases, with 8 bases between the two germline ends. The CDR3 here is CATSRDPGTGANVLTF. The CDR3 region has the DNA TGTGCCACCAGCAGAGACCCAGGGACTGGGGCCAACGTCCTGACTTTC.

This clone is a singleton in its sample. V and J are TRBV19 and TRBJ1-1; a possible D gene is TRBD1 (6 bases). V dropped 5 bases and J dropped 11 bases, with 21 bases sitting between them. Germline lookup yields CDR1 LNHDA and CDR2 SQIVND (reference sequence). The CDR3 extends over 14 amino acids. CDR3 in DNA: TGTGCCAGTAGTCCCCTGGGGACACCTGTCTTGGCTTTCTTT. Translated: CASSPLGTPVLAFF.

The chain is built from TRBV10-3 and TRBJ1-1; weak D call: TRBD1 (6 bases). Germline loops: CDR1 ENHRY, CDR2 SYGVKD. The CDR3 is 15 residues long. V was pared by 4 bases and J by 2 bases, with 14 bases between. The CDR3 nucleotides are TGTGCCATCAGTGGAAGACAGGCGACTAACACTGAAGCTTTCTTT. Translated, it gives CAISGRQATNTEAFF.

A single count supports this clone. V usage is TRBV28 and J usage is TRBJ1-4; D not resolved. CDR3 length: 13 residues. Germline CDR1 and CDR2: MDHEN and SYDVKM. V gave up 10 bases and J gave up 8 bases, with 17 bases separating them. The CDR3: CATVSFGGEKLFF. The DNA for the CDR3 is TGTGCCACCGTCTCCTTTGGTGGAGAAAAACTGTTTTTT.

V gene TRBV19 combines with J gene TRBJ1-1, with D possibly TRBD1 on 5 matching bases. V lost 7 bases and J lost 0, with 18 bases in between. Looked up from germline, CDR1 is LNHDA and CDR2 is SQIVND (reference sequence). The length of the CDR3 is 16 residues. Here the CDR3 DNA reads TGTGCCAGTAAATTTTCAGGGAATACTGTGAACACTGAAGCTTTCTTT. Protein sequence: CASKFSGNTVNTEAFF.

The J gene is TRBJ1-3, the V gene TRBV6-5; D call uncertain. This CDR3 spans 14 amino acids. Germline values: CDR1 MNHEY, CDR2 SVGAGI. V was cut by 0 bases and J by 4 bases, with 7 bases left in between. The DNA of the CDR3 is TGTGCCAGCAGTTACTCCGACGGGGGAAACACCATATATTTT. Amino acid sequence: CASSYSDGGNTIYF.